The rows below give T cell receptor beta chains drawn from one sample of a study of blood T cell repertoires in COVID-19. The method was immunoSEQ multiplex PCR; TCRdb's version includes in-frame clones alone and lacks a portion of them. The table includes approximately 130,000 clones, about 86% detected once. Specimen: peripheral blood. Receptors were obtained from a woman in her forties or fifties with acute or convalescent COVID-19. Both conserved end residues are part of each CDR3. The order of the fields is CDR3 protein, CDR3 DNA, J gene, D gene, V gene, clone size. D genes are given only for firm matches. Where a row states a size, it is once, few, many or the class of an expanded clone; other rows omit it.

CDR3aa: CASSIDVTGGNTIYF; CDR3nt: TGTGCCAGTAGTATAGATGTCACAGGAGGAAACACCATATATTTT; j_gene: TRBJ1-3; d_gene: -; v_gene: TRBV19; abundance: -
CDR3aa: CASSYGTAYNSPLHF; CDR3nt: TGTGCCAGCAGTTACGGGACAGCCTATAATTCACCCCTCCACTTT; j_gene: TRBJ1-6; d_gene: TRBD1; v_gene: TRBV6-2/TRBV6-3; abundance: -
CDR3aa: CASSPLGGGETQYF; CDR3nt: TGTGCCAGCAGCCCACTGGGAGGAGGAGAGACCCAGTACTTC; j_gene: TRBJ2-5; d_gene: -; v_gene: TRBV7-3; abundance: once
CDR3aa: CASSRPDGTVPYGYTF; CDR3nt: TGTGCCAGCAGTCGCCCTGATGGGACAGTACCCTATGGCTACACCTTC; j_gene: TRBJ1-2; d_gene: TRBD1; v_gene: TRBV6-6; abundance: -
CDR3aa: CASSFGTGGPGELFF; CDR3nt: TGTGCCAGCAGTTTTGGGACAGGGGGCCCCGGGGAGCTGTTTTTT; j_gene: TRBJ2-2; d_gene: TRBD1; v_gene: TRBV27; abundance: -
CDR3aa: CASSFSTAPAGGTETQYF; CDR3nt: TGTGCCAGCAGCTTTTCCACGGCGCCGGCGGGGGGGACGGAGACCCAGTACTTC; j_gene: TRBJ2-5; d_gene: TRBD2; v_gene: TRBV7-8; abundance: -
CDR3aa: CASSSQLAGIYNEQFF; CDR3nt: TGTGCCAGCAGCTCACAACTAGCGGGAATTTACAATGAGCAGTTCTTC; j_gene: TRBJ2-1; d_gene: TRBD2; v_gene: TRBV7-9; abundance: -
CDR3aa: CASSKKDRLNTGELFF; CDR3nt: TGTGCCAGTAGTAAGAAGGACAGATTGAACACCGGGGAGCTGTTTTTT; j_gene: TRBJ2-2; d_gene: -; v_gene: TRBV19; abundance: once
CDR3aa: CASSSIQSGEQFF; CDR3nt: TGTGCCAGCAGCTCCATACAGAGTGGTGAGCAGTTCTTC; j_gene: TRBJ2-1; d_gene: -; v_gene: TRBV5-4; abundance: -
CDR3aa: CASRQSNQPQHF; CDR3nt: TGTGCCAGTCGACAGTCCAATCAGCCCCAGCATTTT; j_gene: TRBJ1-5; d_gene: -; v_gene: TRBV19; abundance: -
CDR3aa: CASIIDRSPTEAFF; CDR3nt: TGTGCCAGCATTATAGACAGGTCCCCCACTGAAGCTTTCTTT; j_gene: TRBJ1-1; d_gene: -; v_gene: TRBV2; abundance: -
CDR3aa: CASSSRTLSHYGYTF; CDR3nt: TGTGCCAGTAGTTCCCGAACTCTGAGTCACTATGGCTACACCTTC; j_gene: TRBJ1-2; d_gene: -; v_gene: TRBV19; abundance: -
CDR3aa: CASSHGLRGNEQFF; CDR3nt: TGTGCCAGCAGCCACGGACTCCGAGGGAATGAGCAGTTCTTC; j_gene: TRBJ2-1; d_gene: -; v_gene: TRBV7-9; abundance: medium-sized
CDR3aa: CASSPINEKLFF; CDR3nt: TGTGCCAGCAGTCCCATTAATGAAAAACTGTTTTTT; j_gene: TRBJ1-4; d_gene: -; v_gene: TRBV6-2/TRBV6-3; abundance: -
CDR3aa: CASSSQGGGYTF; CDR3nt: TGTGCCAGCAGCTCCCAAGGGGGCGGCTACACCTTC; j_gene: TRBJ1-2; d_gene: TRBD1; v_gene: TRBV7-8; abundance: -
CDR3aa: CASVRLAGTYEQYF; CDR3nt: TGTGCCAGCGTACGACTAGCGGGGACCTACGAGCAGTACTTC; j_gene: TRBJ2-7; d_gene: TRBD2; v_gene: TRBV2; abundance: -
CDR3aa: CAWDRDLIYEQYF; CDR3nt: TGTGCCTGGGACAGGGATTTGATTTACGAGCAGTACTTC; j_gene: TRBJ2-7; d_gene: TRBD1; v_gene: TRBV30; abundance: -
CDR3aa: CASSLLSGGPAEQFF; CDR3nt: TGTGCCAGCAGCTTATTAAGCGGGGGGCCCGCTGAGCAGTTCTTC; j_gene: TRBJ2-1; d_gene: TRBD2; v_gene: TRBV7-7; abundance: once
CDR3aa: CASSLVYSNYGYTF; CDR3nt: TGTGCCAGCAGCTTAGTGTACTCTAACTATGGCTACACCTTC; j_gene: TRBJ1-2; d_gene: -; v_gene: TRBV7-2; abundance: -
CDR3aa: CASGMGQGRYEAFF; CDR3nt: TGTGCTAGTGGGATGGGACAGGGGCGGTATGAAGCTTTCTTT; j_gene: TRBJ1-1; d_gene: TRBD1; v_gene: TRBV12-5; abundance: -
CDR3aa: CASSQQGFSTDTQYF; CDR3nt: TGTGCCAGCAGCCAACAGGGGTTCTCCACAGATACGCAGTATTTT; j_gene: TRBJ2-3; d_gene: TRBD1; v_gene: TRBV11-3; abundance: -
CDR3aa: CASSQDPRETQYF; CDR3nt: TGTGCCAGCAGCCAAGATCCCCGAGAGACCCAGTACTTC; j_gene: TRBJ2-5; d_gene: -; v_gene: TRBV14; abundance: once
CDR3aa: CASRSTSGRVAEQYF; CDR3nt: TGCGCCAGCAGGTCTACTAGCGGGAGGGTAGCCGAGCAGTACTTC; j_gene: TRBJ2-7; d_gene: TRBD2; v_gene: TRBV10-2; abundance: -
CDR3aa: CASSIPSPNQPQHF; CDR3nt: TGTGCCAGTAGTATTCCCAGTCCCAATCAGCCCCAGCATTTT; j_gene: TRBJ1-5; d_gene: -; v_gene: TRBV19; abundance: few
CDR3aa: CASSVDSGTAETQYF; CDR3nt: TGTGCCAGCAGCGTAGATTCCGGGACAGCGGAGACCCAGTACTTC; j_gene: TRBJ2-5; d_gene: TRBD1; v_gene: TRBV9; abundance: -
CDR3aa: CASSTKGAPSNQPQHF; CDR3nt: TGTGCCAGCAGCACAAAGGGGGCGCCGAGCAATCAGCCCCAGCATTTT; j_gene: TRBJ1-5; d_gene: TRBD1; v_gene: TRBV7-8; abundance: -
CDR3aa: CASKTGAGANVLTF; CDR3nt: TGTGCCAGTAAGACAGGGGCAGGGGCCAACGTCCTGACTTTC; j_gene: TRBJ2-6; d_gene: TRBD1; v_gene: TRBV19; abundance: -
CDR3aa: CASSPWTSGRTYNEQFF; CDR3nt: TGTGCCAGCAGCCCCTGGACTAGCGGGCGAACCTACAATGAGCAGTTCTTC; j_gene: TRBJ2-1; d_gene: TRBD2; v_gene: TRBV9; abundance: -
CDR3aa: CASRGTSGVGEQFF; CDR3nt: TGTGCCAGCAGGGGGACTAGCGGGGTTGGAGAGCAGTTCTTC; j_gene: TRBJ2-1; d_gene: TRBD2; v_gene: TRBV2; abundance: once
CDR3aa: CASSPRTGGGGANEKLFF; CDR3nt: TGTGCCAGTAGTCCCCGAACAGGGGGCGGAGGAGCTAATGAAAAACTGTTTTTT; j_gene: TRBJ1-4; d_gene: TRBD1; v_gene: TRBV19; abundance: -
CDR3aa: CASSIETGFSNQPQHF; CDR3nt: TGTGCCAGTAGTATAGAGACAGGGTTTAGCAATCAGCCCCAGCATTTT; j_gene: TRBJ1-5; d_gene: TRBD1; v_gene: TRBV19; abundance: -
CDR3aa: CASSYGVSLRETQYF; CDR3nt: TGTGCCAGCAGTTACGGAGTCTCCCTCCGGGAGACCCAGTACTTC; j_gene: TRBJ2-5; d_gene: -; v_gene: TRBV6-2/TRBV6-3; abundance: -
CDR3aa: CASSLGTHFYGYTF; CDR3nt: TGCGCCAGCAGCTTGGGGACTCACTTCTATGGCTACACCTTC; j_gene: TRBJ1-2; d_gene: -; v_gene: TRBV5-1; abundance: -
CDR3aa: CASSAWTPPDTQYF; CDR3nt: TGTGCCAGCTCAGCGTGGACTCCCCCAGATACGCAGTATTTT; j_gene: TRBJ2-3; d_gene: -; v_gene: TRBV18; abundance: once
CDR3aa: CASSQGYRANYGYTF; CDR3nt: TGTGCCAGCAGCCAAGGTTACAGGGCGAACTATGGCTACACCTTC; j_gene: TRBJ1-2; d_gene: -; v_gene: TRBV3-1/TRBV3-2; abundance: -
CDR3aa: CASSQGRGFDYGYTF; CDR3nt: TGCGCCAGCAGCCAAGGACGGGGGTTTGACTATGGCTACACCTTC; j_gene: TRBJ1-2; d_gene: -; v_gene: TRBV4-3; abundance: -
CDR3aa: CASSSRGNWANEQYF; CDR3nt: TGTGCCAGCAGTTCTAGGGGGAATTGGGCCAACGAGCAGTACTTC; j_gene: TRBJ2-7; d_gene: -; v_gene: TRBV7-2; abundance: -
CDR3aa: CASSRGAAGETQYF; CDR3nt: TGTGCCAGCAGCCGGGGGGCCGCTGGAGAGACCCAGTACTTC; j_gene: TRBJ2-5; d_gene: -; v_gene: TRBV5-4; abundance: -
CDR3aa: CASSPGTSGRRNEQYF; CDR3nt: TGTGCCAGCAGCCCCGGGACTAGCGGGAGGAGGAACGAGCAGTACTTC; j_gene: TRBJ2-7; d_gene: TRBD2; v_gene: TRBV5-4; abundance: -
CDR3aa: CASSEGRTSAGDQPQHF; CDR3nt: TGTGCCAGCAGTGAGGGCAGGACATCTGCGGGGGATCAGCCCCAGCATTTT; j_gene: TRBJ1-5; d_gene: -; v_gene: TRBV6-1; abundance: -